This is a list of T cell receptor beta chains from one sample in a study of cytomegalovirus exposure and HLA in healthy donors. TCRdb's copy holds only in-frame clones and misses some; the assay was immunoSEQ multiplex PCR. The table lists some 120,000 clones, approximately 8.6% of them singletons. Sample: PBMCs. These receptor sequences come from a woman aged 35 to 49 in good health and CMV-seropositive. Both conserved end residues are part of each CDR3. D genes are given only for firm matches. Clone sizes are given selectively: once, few, many, or a class where the clone is expanded.

j_gene	abundance	d_gene	v_gene	CDR3nt	CDR3aa
TRBJ2-2	few	NA	TRBV7-8	TGTGCCAGCAGCGTGGACAGACCCTACACCGGGGAGCTGTTTTTT	CASSVDRPYTGELFF
TRBJ1-2	few	NA	TRBV6-4	TGTGCCAGCTCCCCTGAAAGGGGCAGGGGCTACACCTTC	CASSPERGRGYTF
TRBJ2-7	NA	TRBD2	TRBV10-1	TGCGCCAGCAGTTTAGCGGGGGGGCTTGGCGAGCAGTACTTC	CASSLAGGLGEQYF
TRBJ2-7	few	NA	TRBV11-2	TGTGCCAGCAGCTTAGTGGGGGCGCTTCACGAGCAGTACTTC	CASSLVGALHEQYF
TRBJ1-1	NA	NA	TRBV27	TGTGCCAGCAGTTTAAATATGAACACTGAAGCTTTCTTT	CASSLNMNTEAFF
TRBJ1-2	NA	TRBD1	TRBV6-4	TGTGCCAGCAGTGGATCATCCGGGACAGGGGGCACTTATGGCTACACCTTC	CASSGSSGTGGTYGYTF
TRBJ2-2	few	TRBD2	TRBV9	TGTGCCAGCAGCCCGAGACTAGCGGGCACCGGGGAGCTGTTTTTT	CASSPRLAGTGELFF
TRBJ1-1	NA	TRBD1	TRBV11-2	TGTGCCAGCAGCTTAAGGACAGGGGGCTCCGGTGCTGAAGCTTTCTTT	CASSLRTGGSGAEAFF
TRBJ2-5	few	NA	TRBV2	TGTGCCAGCAGTGAAGCCTCTAGCGCGGAGACCCAGTACTTC	CASSEASSAETQYF
TRBJ2-1	NA	NA	TRBV11-2	TGTGCCAGCAGCCTCCGCGGGGACCGCTCCTACAATGAGCAGTTCTTC	CASSLRGDRSYNEQFF
TRBJ1-4	few	NA	TRBV7-9	TGTGCCAGCAGCGCCTACGGTAGGGGTCCAACTAATGAAAAACTGTTTTTT	CASSAYGRGPTNEKLFF
TRBJ2-3	NA	NA	TRBV28	TGTGCCAGCAGCATCCCAGGCACTAGCACAGATACGCAGTATTTT	CASSIPGTSTDTQYF
TRBJ2-7	NA	TRBD1	TRBV7-7	TGTGCCAGCAGCCATGGACAGGGTGCGTCCTACGAGCAGTACTTC	CASSHGQGASYEQYF
TRBJ2-5	NA	TRBD1	TRBV7-9	TGTGCCAGCAGCTCAGGGGGTAAAGAGACCCAGTACTTC	CASSSGGKETQYF
TRBJ2-2	few	TRBD2	TRBV11-2	TGTGCCAGCAGTGGCGGGGCGGGGGTTCGAACCGGGGAGCTGTTTTTT	CASSGGAGVRTGELFF
TRBJ2-1	NA	TRBD2	TRBV29-1	TGCAGCGTGGCGATCGGACTAGCGGGGACTATCTATGGGGGCAATGAGCAGTTCTTC	CSVAIGLAGTIYGGNEQFF
TRBJ2-3	few	TRBD2	TRBV5-1	TGCGCCAGCAGCCACGGACTAGCGGGGGGTAGCACAGATACGCAGTATTTT	CASSHGLAGGSTDTQYF
TRBJ1-5	few	NA	TRBV5-4	TGTGCCAGCAGCCTCGGTGGCAGGGGCAATCAGCCCCAGCATTTT	CASSLGGRGNQPQHF
TRBJ1-1	few	NA	TRBV11-2	TGTGCCAGCAACTCCCGAGTTGGAGCTTTCTTT	CASNSRVGAFF
TRBJ2-1	NA	TRBD2	TRBV11-2	TGTGCCAGCAGCCCGGGGGGGACTTTCAATGAGCAGTTCTTC	CASSPGGTFNEQFF
TRBJ2-5	few	NA	TRBV6-5	TGTGCCAGCAGTTCAGGGGCACAGACCCAGTACTTC	CASSSGAQTQYF
TRBJ2-7	few	NA	TRBV11-2	TGTGCCAGCAGCTTAGTTGCGTCGGGGGAGCGTCGCGAGCAGTACTTC	CASSLVASGERREQYF
TRBJ2-1	NA	NA	TRBV19	TGTGCCAGTAGTACAACCGGACTCTACAATGAGCAGTTCTTC	CASSTTGLYNEQFF
TRBJ2-1	few	TRBD1	TRBV10-3	TGTGCCATCAGGCAACCGGGACAGGGGACTTACAATGAGCAGTTCTTC	CAIRQPGQGTYNEQFF
TRBJ2-1	once	NA	TRBV29-1	TGCAGCGTTGAAGAATGGCCGTACAATGAGCAGTTCTTC	CSVEEWPYNEQFF
TRBJ2-6	NA	TRBD1	TRBV27	TGTGCCAGCAGTCCAGGACAGGGAGCTCCTGGGGCCAACGTCCTGACTTTC	CASSPGQGAPGANVLTF
TRBJ2-2	NA	TRBD2	TRBV19	TGTGCCAGTAGTCGGACTAGCGGGGGGACCGGGGAGCTGTTTTTT	CASSRTSGGTGELFF
TRBJ1-5	many	TRBD1	TRBV2	TGTGCCAGCAGTCAGGGACAGGCTGGCAATCAGCCCCAGCATTTT	CASSQGQAGNQPQHF
TRBJ1-2	NA	NA	TRBV6-6	TGTGCCAGCACCGCGGGGGGGGGTCGCTACACCTTC	CASTAGGGRYTF
TRBJ1-3	NA	NA	TRBV4-1	TGCGCCAGCAGCCAAGCCGGGACATTGGCAGGAAACACCATATATTTT	CASSQAGTLAGNTIYF
TRBJ2-3	few	NA	TRBV7-3	TGTGCCAGCAGCAAGGGACTTAGCACAGATACGCAGTATTTT	CASSKGLSTDTQYF
TRBJ1-3	NA	TRBD1	TRBV5-4	TGTGCCAGCAGCAACCGGGACAGGGGAGGATCGGGGAGTAGAAACACCATATATTTT	CASSNRDRGGSGSRNTIYF
TRBJ1-2	NA	TRBD1	TRBV6-5	TGTGCCAGTTCCAGGGGGCGCGTGGACTATGGCTACACCTTC	CASSRGRVDYGYTF
TRBJ2-5	NA	NA	TRBV5-1	TGCGCCAGCAGCTTGGAGGGCCAGGGCGGGAAGACCCAGTACTTC	CASSLEGQGGKTQYF
TRBJ2-1	few	TRBD2	TRBV7-9	TGTGCCAGCAGCTCACTAGCGGGGGCTGAGCAGTTCTTC	CASSSLAGAEQFF
TRBJ2-7	NA	TRBD1	TRBV20-1	TGCAGTGCTCATGACAGGGATGAGCAGTACTTC	CSAHDRDEQYF
TRBJ2-7	NA	NA	TRBV7-3	TGTGCCAGCAGCTCTCCAGGTGGGGGGGAGCAGTACTTC	CASSSPGGGEQYF
TRBJ1-1	NA	TRBD1	TRBV27	TGTGCCAGCAGTTCAGGGGGTGGCGGAGCTTTCTTT	CASSSGGGGAFF
TRBJ1-1	few	TRBD1	TRBV5-1	TGCGCCAGCAGCTCCCGACAGGGAGATAGGGCTATGAACACTGAAGCTTTCTTT	CASSSRQGDRAMNTEAFF
TRBJ1-2	few	TRBD1	TRBV30	TGTGCCTCCTCCGACAGGGCCACTAACTATGGCTACACCTTC	CASSDRATNYGYTF
TRBJ1-3	few	NA	TRBV7-9	TGTGCCAGCAGCTTATTGGCCCGAAACACCATATATTTT	CASSLLARNTIYF
TRBJ1-2	NA	TRBD1	TRBV5-6	TGTGCCAGCTCAGTCCGGGACAGGGCATGGAAGGGCTACACCTTC	CASSVRDRAWKGYTF
TRBJ1-2	NA	TRBD1	TRBV7-3	TGTGCCAGCAGCTTAACAGCAGGGGGTGGTGGCGGCTACACCTTC	CASSLTAGGGGGYTF
TRBJ2-7	NA	TRBD1	TRBV11-2	TGTGCCAGCAGCCTCCCCGGGACAGGGGCCTACGAGCAGTACTTC	CASSLPGTGAYEQYF
TRBJ2-2	NA	NA	TRBV5-4	TGTGCCAGCAGCTTCGGAGCCAGGGCGAACACCGGGGAGCTGTTTTTT	CASSFGARANTGELFF
TRBJ1-2	NA	NA	TRBV5-1	TGCGCCAGCAGCTTGGGCAGGGTAAGGAGTGGCTACACCTTC	CASSLGRVRSGYTF
TRBJ2-5	few	NA	TRBV19	TGTGCCAGTAGGAGGACTTCCCAAGAGACCCAGTACTTC	CASRRTSQETQYF
TRBJ1-1	few	TRBD1	TRBV30	TGTGCCTGGAGACTAGGGACAGGTGGACTTGAAGCTTTCTTT	CAWRLGTGGLEAFF
TRBJ1-4	few	NA	TRBV6-6	TGTGCCAGCAGTTACCCCCAGGGTAATGAAAAACTGTTTTTT	CASSYPQGNEKLFF
TRBJ1-2	few	TRBD1	TRBV5-6	TGTGCCAGCAGCTGGACAGGGTATACTGGCTACACCTTC	CASSWTGYTGYTF
TRBJ2-2	NA	TRBD1	TRBV5-4	TGTGCCAGCAGCTTGAACAGGGGGATGAACACCGGGGAGCTGTTTTTT	CASSLNRGMNTGELFF
TRBJ1-2	NA	NA	TRBV19	TGTGCCAGTAGTAGGGGAACGACTACTAGCTATGGCTACACCTTC	CASSRGTTTSYGYTF
TRBJ2-4	NA	NA	TRBV5-1	TGCGCCAGCAGCTTGGAGGGGGACGCACCCAAAAACATTCAGTACTTC	CASSLEGDAPKNIQYF
TRBJ1-1	NA	NA	TRBV19	TGTGCCAGTAGCGACTTTGAAGCTTTCTTT	CASSDFEAFF
TRBJ2-1	few	NA	TRBV5-1	TGCGCCAGCAGCTTGGGGGGCAGGAGCTCCTACAATGAGCAGTTCTTC	CASSLGGRSSYNEQFF